The rows below give T cell receptor beta chains drawn from one sample of a study of blood T cell repertoires in COVID-19. Measured with immunoSEQ multiplex PCR; TCRdb has only the in-frame clones, and not every one. Among approximately 150,000 clones, 79% were seen once, and the ten largest hold over 6.5%. Specimen: peripheral blood. These receptors were collected from a man in his fifties with active or convalescent COVID-19. Each CDR3 is given with its conserved first and last residue. A D gene is named only where the DNA matches it firmly. Expanded clones are given a class, and other clones once, few, many or no size at all.

V,J,D,size,CDR3,DNA
TRBV5-8,TRBJ2-1,TRBD2,once,CASSLFLAGHSYNEQFF,TGTGCCAGCAGCTTGTTTCTAGCGGGGCACTCCTACAATGAGCAGTTCTTC
TRBV11-2,TRBJ2-2,-,-,CASSPLRTGELFF,TGTGCCAGCAGCCCTCTGCGAACCGGGGAGCTGTTTTTT
TRBV24-1,TRBJ1-1,TRBD1,once,CATSVGTATEAFF,TGTGCCACCAGTGTTGGGACAGCCACTGAAGCTTTCTTT
TRBV3-1/TRBV3-2,TRBJ2-5,-,-,CASSQDSGGSETQYF,TGTGCCAGCAGCCAAGATTCTGGGGGGTCGGAGACCCAGTACTTC
TRBV6-2/TRBV6-3,TRBJ2-7,TRBD1,-,CASSGTGGYYEQYF,TGTGCCAGCAGTGGGACAGGGGGATACTACGAGCAGTACTTC
TRBV5-4,TRBJ2-2,TRBD2,-,CASRGMGTSGRAVNTGELFF,TGTGCCAGCAGAGGGATGGGGACTAGCGGGAGGGCCGTAAACACCGGGGAGCTGTTTTTT
TRBV2,TRBJ2-3,TRBD1,-,CANLGTGVDTQYF,TGTGCCAACCTCGGGACAGGGGTGGATACGCAGTATTTT
TRBV6-1,TRBJ1-1,-,-,CASSEAIGTPGAFF,TGTGCCAGCAGTGAAGCAATTGGGACTCCCGGAGCTTTCTTT
TRBV12-5,TRBJ2-1,TRBD2,-,CASGLVSGRASYNEQFF,TGTGCTAGTGGTTTGGTCAGCGGGAGGGCGTCCTACAATGAGCAGTTCTTC
TRBV6-6,TRBJ1-1,-,once,CASSPTPGRAVGTEAFF,TGTGCCAGCAGTCCCACCCCGGGGAGGGCAGTTGGCACTGAAGCTTTCTTT
TRBV5-1,TRBJ1-4,-,-,CASSVDSLNEKLFF,TGCGCCAGCAGCGTGGACAGCCTCAATGAAAAACTGTTTTTT
TRBV5-1,TRBJ2-2,-,once,CASSFGGGRTGELFF,TGCGCCAGCAGCTTTGGGGGAGGTCGGACCGGGGAGCTGTTTTTT
TRBV9,TRBJ1-1,TRBD1,-,CASSSHRGGTEAFF,TGTGCCAGCAGCTCCCACAGGGGAGGCACTGAAGCTTTCTTT
TRBV14,TRBJ2-7,TRBD2,-,CASSQRRGVSGVAGEQYF,TGTGCCAGCAGCCAAAGAAGAGGGGTTAGCGGGGTAGCGGGTGAGCAGTACTTC
TRBV4-2,TRBJ2-2,-,once,CASRAFTGELFF,TGTGCCAGCAGGGCTTTCACCGGGGAGCTGTTTTTT
TRBV5-1,TRBJ2-1,TRBD2,-,CASSLEKREGNNEQFF,TGCGCCAGCAGCTTGGAAAAGCGGGAGGGGAACAATGAGCAGTTCTTC
TRBV27,TRBJ2-2,TRBD1,-,CASSSWTGKNTGELFF,TGTGCCAGCAGTTCCTGGACAGGAAAGAACACCGGGGAGCTGTTTTTT
TRBV28,TRBJ1-2,TRBD1,-,CASSPGTGINYGYTF,TGTGCCAGCAGCCCCGGGACAGGGATTAACTATGGCTACACCTTC
TRBV30,TRBJ2-1,TRBD2,-,CAGSSGAYNEQFF,TGTGCCGGTTCTAGCGGAGCCTACAATGAGCAGTTCTTC
TRBV28,TRBJ2-1,TRBD2,-,CASRRRLAGDENEQFF,TGTGCCAGCAGACGCAGACTAGCGGGAGACGAGAATGAGCAGTTCTTC
TRBV7-7,TRBJ2-1,-,-,CASSLGPSSYNEQFF,TGTGCCAGCAGCTTAGGGCCCAGCTCCTACAATGAGCAGTTCTTC
TRBV9,TRBJ2-2,-,-,CASSVLQGPNTGELFF,TGTGCCAGCAGCGTACTACAGGGTCCGAACACCGGGGAGCTGTTTTTT
TRBV3-1/TRBV3-2,TRBJ1-5,TRBD1,-,CASSQTGYSNQPQHF,TGTGCCAGCAGCCAGACAGGGTATAGCAATCAGCCCCAGCATTTT
TRBV7-2,TRBJ1-5,TRBD1,-,CASSLAQGAGQPQHF,TGTGCCAGCAGCTTAGCGCAGGGGGCGGGGCAGCCCCAGCATTTT
TRBV6-5,TRBJ1-4,TRBD1,-,CASSYSGQPGEKLFF,TGTGCCAGCAGTTACTCGGGACAGCCAGGGGAAAAACTGTTTTTT
TRBV7-9,TRBJ2-7,-,few,CASSQGGSGGEQYF,TGTGCCAGCAGCCAGGGGGGTAGCGGAGGCGAGCAGTACTTC
TRBV19,TRBJ2-4,-,-,CATFSRGGNIQYF,TGTGCCACCTTCAGCAGGGGAGGGAACATTCAGTACTTC
TRBV29-1,TRBJ2-1,-,-,CSVNRDPNEQFF,TGCAGCGTAAACAGGGATCCCAATGAGCAGTTCTTC
TRBV24-1,TRBJ2-7,-,many,CATGGAGPYEQYF,TGTGCCACCGGAGGCGCCGGACCCTACGAGCAGTACTTC
TRBV11-3,TRBJ2-1,TRBD2,-,CASSFGLAGMSSYNEQFF,TGTGCCAGCAGCTTTGGACTAGCGGGCATGAGCTCCTACAATGAGCAGTTCTTC
TRBV12-3/TRBV12-4,TRBJ1-1,-,-,CASSVGGIRAFF,TGTGCCAGCAGTGTGGGGGGTATTCGAGCTTTCTTT
TRBV15,TRBJ2-1,TRBD1,-,CATSRARQGIHNEQFF,TGTGCCACCAGCAGAGCTAGACAGGGTATACACAATGAGCAGTTCTTC